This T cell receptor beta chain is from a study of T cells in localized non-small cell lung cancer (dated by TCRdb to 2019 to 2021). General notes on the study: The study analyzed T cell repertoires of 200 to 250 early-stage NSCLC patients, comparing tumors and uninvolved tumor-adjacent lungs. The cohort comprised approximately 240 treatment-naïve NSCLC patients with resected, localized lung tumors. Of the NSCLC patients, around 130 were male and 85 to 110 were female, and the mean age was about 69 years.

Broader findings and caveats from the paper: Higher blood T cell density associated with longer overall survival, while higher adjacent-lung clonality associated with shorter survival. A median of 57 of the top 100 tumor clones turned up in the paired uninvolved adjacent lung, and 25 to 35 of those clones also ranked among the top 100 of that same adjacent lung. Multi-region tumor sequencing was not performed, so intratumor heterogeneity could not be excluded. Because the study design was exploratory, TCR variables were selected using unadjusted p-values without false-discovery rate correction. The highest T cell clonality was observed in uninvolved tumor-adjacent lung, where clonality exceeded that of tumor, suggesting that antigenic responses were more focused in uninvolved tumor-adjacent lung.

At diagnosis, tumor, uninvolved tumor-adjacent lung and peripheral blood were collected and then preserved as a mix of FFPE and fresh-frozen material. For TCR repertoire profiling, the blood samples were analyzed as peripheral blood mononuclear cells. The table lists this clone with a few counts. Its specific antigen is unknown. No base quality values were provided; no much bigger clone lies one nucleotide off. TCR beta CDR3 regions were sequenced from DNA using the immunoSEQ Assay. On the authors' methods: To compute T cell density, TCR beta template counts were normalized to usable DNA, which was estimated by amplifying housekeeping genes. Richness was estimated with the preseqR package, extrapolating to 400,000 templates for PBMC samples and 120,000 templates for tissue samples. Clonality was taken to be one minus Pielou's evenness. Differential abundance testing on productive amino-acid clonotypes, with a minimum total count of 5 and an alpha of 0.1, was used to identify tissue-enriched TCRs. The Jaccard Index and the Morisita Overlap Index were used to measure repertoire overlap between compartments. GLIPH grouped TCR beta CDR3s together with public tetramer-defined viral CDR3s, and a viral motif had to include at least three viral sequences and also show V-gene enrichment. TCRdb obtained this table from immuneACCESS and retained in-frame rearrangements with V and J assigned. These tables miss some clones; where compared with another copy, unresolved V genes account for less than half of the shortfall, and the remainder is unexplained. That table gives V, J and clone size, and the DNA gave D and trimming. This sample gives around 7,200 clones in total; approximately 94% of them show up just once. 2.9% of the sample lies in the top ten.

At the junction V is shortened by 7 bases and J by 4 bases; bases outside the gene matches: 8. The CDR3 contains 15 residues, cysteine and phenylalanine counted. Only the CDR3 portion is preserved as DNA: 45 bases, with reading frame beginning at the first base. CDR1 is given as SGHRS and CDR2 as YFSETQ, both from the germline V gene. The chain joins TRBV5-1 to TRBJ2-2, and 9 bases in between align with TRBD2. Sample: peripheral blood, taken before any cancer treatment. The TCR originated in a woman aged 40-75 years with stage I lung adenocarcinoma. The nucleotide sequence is TGCGCCAGCTCTAAACAGACTAGCGGCACCGGGGAGCTGTTTTTT. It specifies CASSKQTSGTGELFF.